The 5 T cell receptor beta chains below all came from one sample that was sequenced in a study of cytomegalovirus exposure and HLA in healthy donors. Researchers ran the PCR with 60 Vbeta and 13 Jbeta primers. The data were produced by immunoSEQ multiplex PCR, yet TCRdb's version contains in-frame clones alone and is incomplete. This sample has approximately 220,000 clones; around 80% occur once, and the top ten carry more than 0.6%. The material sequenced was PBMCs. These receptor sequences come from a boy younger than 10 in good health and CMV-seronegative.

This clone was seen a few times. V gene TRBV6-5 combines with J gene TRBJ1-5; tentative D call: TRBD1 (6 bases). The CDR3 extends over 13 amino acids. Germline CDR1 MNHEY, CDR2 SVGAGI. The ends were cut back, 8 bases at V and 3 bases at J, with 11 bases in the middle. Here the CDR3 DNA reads TGTGCCAGCGGAGGACAGCTCAATCAGCCCCAGCATTTT. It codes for CASGGQLNQPQHF.

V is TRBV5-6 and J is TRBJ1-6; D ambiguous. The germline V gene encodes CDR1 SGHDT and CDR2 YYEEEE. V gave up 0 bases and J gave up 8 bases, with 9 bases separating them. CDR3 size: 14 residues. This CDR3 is CASSLGTADSPLHF. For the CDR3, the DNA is TGTGCCAGCAGCTTGGGGACTGCGGATTCACCCCTCCACTTT. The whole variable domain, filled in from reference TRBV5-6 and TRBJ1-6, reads DAGVTQSPTHLIKTRGQQVTLRCSPKSGHDTVSWYQQALGQGPQFIFQYYEEEERQRGNFPDRFSGHQFPNYSSELNVNALLLGDSALYLCASSLGTADSPLHFGNGTRLTVT.

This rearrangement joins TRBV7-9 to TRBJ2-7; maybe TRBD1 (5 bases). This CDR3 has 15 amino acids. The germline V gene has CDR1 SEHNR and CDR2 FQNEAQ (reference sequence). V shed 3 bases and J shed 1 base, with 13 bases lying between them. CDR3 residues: CASSLQLTVSYEQYF. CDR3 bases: TGTGCCAGCAGCTTGCAACTGACAGTTTCCTACGAGCAGTACTTC.

CDR3 sequence: CASSPGNEQFF. CDR3 in DNA: TGTGCCAGCAGCCCGGGCAATGAGCAGTTCTTC. V is TRBV6-5 and J is TRBJ2-1, with D hard to call. This CDR3 contains 11 residues. V was trimmed by 6 bases and J by 6 bases, leaving 6 bases between them. Per the germline V gene, CDR1 is MNHEY and CDR2 is SVGAGI.

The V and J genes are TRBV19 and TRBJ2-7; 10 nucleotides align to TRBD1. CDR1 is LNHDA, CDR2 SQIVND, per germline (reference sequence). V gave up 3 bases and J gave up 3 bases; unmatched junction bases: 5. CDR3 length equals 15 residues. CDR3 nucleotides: TGTGCCAGTAGTATCCCGACAGGGGGCGTCTACGAGCAGTACTTC. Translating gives CASSIPTGGVYEQYF. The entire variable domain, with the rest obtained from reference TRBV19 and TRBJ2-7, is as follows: DGGITQSPKYLFRKEGQNVTLSCEQNLNHDAMYWYRQDPGQGLRLIYYSQIVNDFQKGDIAEGYSVSREKKESFPLTVTSAQKNPTAFYLCASSIPTGGVYEQYFGPGTRLTVT.